Listed below are T cell receptor beta chains from one sample, sequenced in a study of T-cell reconstitution after alpha-beta-depleted transplantation in children. TCRdb reprocessed the PCR reads via MiXCR and lists one record per CDR3 protein. The sample carries approximately 240,000 distinct CDR3 sequences, 8% to 9.5% recorded once. This sample comprised PBMCs from the stem cell graft donor, obtained from the stem cell graft. These receptor sequences come from a human donor who donated a stem cell graft to a child with acute lymphoblastic leukemia. Each CDR3 is given with its conserved first and last residue. A D gene is named only where the DNA matches it firmly. Size is omitted from some rows. Given values are once, few, many or a class for expanded clones.

v_call: TRBV27
j_call: TRBJ2-5
d_call: TRBD1
clone_size: few
cdr3_aa: CASSPSGQDGETQYF
cdr3_nt: TGTGCCAGCAGTCCCTCGGGACAGGACGGGGAGACCCAGTACTTC

v_call: TRBV27
j_call: TRBJ2-7
d_call: -
clone_size: -
cdr3_aa: CASSLVGTYEQYF
cdr3_nt: TGTGCCAGCAGTTTAGTGGGAACCTACGAGCAGTACTTC

v_call: TRBV11-2
j_call: TRBJ2-7
d_call: -
clone_size: many
cdr3_aa: CASSWYPRDTKIYEQYF
cdr3_nt: TGTGCCAGCAGCTGGTATCCCCGGGACACGAAAATCTACGAGCAGTACTTC

v_call: TRBV7-2
j_call: TRBJ2-5
d_call: TRBD2
clone_size: -
cdr3_aa: CASSFSGGGETQYF
cdr3_nt: TGTGCCAGCAGCTTTAGCGGGGGGGGCGAGACCCAGTACTTC

v_call: TRBV10-2
j_call: TRBJ1-1
d_call: -
clone_size: -
cdr3_aa: CASNQRGYTEAFF
cdr3_nt: TGCGCCAGCAACCAGAGGGGGTACACTGAAGCTTTCTTT

v_call: TRBV5-1
j_call: TRBJ1-1
d_call: -
clone_size: few
cdr3_aa: CASSLGQRPLNTEAFF
cdr3_nt: TGCGCCAGCAGCTTGGGACAGCGCCCCTTGAACACTGAAGCTTTCTTT

v_call: TRBV20-1
j_call: TRBJ2-7
d_call: -
clone_size: many
cdr3_aa: CSARSRSSYEQYF
cdr3_nt: TGCAGTGCTAGGAGTAGGAGCTCCTACGAGCAGTACTTC

v_call: TRBV30
j_call: TRBJ1-6
d_call: -
clone_size: few
cdr3_aa: CAWSPGSPLHF
cdr3_nt: TGTGCCTGGAGCCCGGGGTCACCCCTCCACTTT

v_call: TRBV10-3
j_call: TRBJ2-7
d_call: -
clone_size: -
cdr3_aa: CAIRQDPYEQYF
cdr3_nt: TGTGCCATCAGGCAGGACCCCTACGAGCAGTACTTC

v_call: TRBV20-1
j_call: TRBJ2-7
d_call: -
clone_size: -
cdr3_aa: CSAPPLGQMNEQYF
cdr3_nt: TGCAGTGCTCCTCCATTGGGGCAGATGAACGAGCAGTACTTC

v_call: TRBV18
j_call: TRBJ2-5
d_call: TRBD1
clone_size: few
cdr3_aa: CASTQGAIGIGETQYF
cdr3_nt: TGTGCCAGCACCCAGGGGGCGATCGGGATCGGAGAGACCCAGTACTTC

v_call: TRBV20-1
j_call: TRBJ2-1
d_call: TRBD2
clone_size: -
cdr3_aa: CSAKLTTSGVYNEQFF
cdr3_nt: TGCAGTGCTAAGCTAACGACTAGCGGGGTTTACAATGAGCAGTTCTTC

v_call: TRBV7-2
j_call: TRBJ2-1
d_call: TRBD2
clone_size: few
cdr3_aa: CASSFLTSTNEQFF
cdr3_nt: TGTGCCAGCAGCTTTCTGACTAGCACCAATGAGCAGTTCTTC

v_call: TRBV27
j_call: TRBJ2-3
d_call: TRBD2
clone_size: many
cdr3_aa: CASSLSSGGTRYF
cdr3_nt: TGTGCCAGCAGTTTAAGCTCGGGAGGGACTAGATATTTT

v_call: TRBV7-2
j_call: TRBJ1-1
d_call: -
clone_size: many
cdr3_aa: CASSLRVGGGTEAFF
cdr3_nt: TGTGCCAGCAGCTTACGCGTCGGGGGGGGCACTGAAGCTTTCTTT

v_call: TRBV6-1
j_call: TRBJ1-2
d_call: -
clone_size: -
cdr3_aa: CASSTRTLYGYTF
cdr3_nt: TGTGCCAGCAGTACCCGGACCCTTTATGGCTACACCTTC

v_call: TRBV12-3/TRBV12-4
j_call: TRBJ2-7
d_call: -
clone_size: few
cdr3_aa: CASLGEGLRNEQYF
cdr3_nt: TGTGCCAGTTTAGGAGAGGGGTTAAGAAACGAGCAGTACTTC

v_call: TRBV13
j_call: TRBJ2-1
d_call: TRBD2
clone_size: -
cdr3_aa: CASSSPSGGAENEQFF
cdr3_nt: TGTGCCAGCAGCTCACCTAGCGGGGGGGCGGAAAATGAGCAGTTCTTC

v_call: TRBV3-1
j_call: TRBJ1-4
d_call: -
clone_size: few
cdr3_aa: CASSQEVLTNEKLFF
cdr3_nt: TGTGCCAGCAGCCAAGAGGTCCTTACTAATGAAAAACTGTTTTTT

v_call: TRBV27
j_call: TRBJ1-1
d_call: -
clone_size: -
cdr3_aa: CASSLGNLNTEAFF
cdr3_nt: TGTGCCAGCAGTCTAGGCAATTTGAACACTGAAGCTTTCTTT

v_call: TRBV18
j_call: TRBJ2-3
d_call: TRBD1
clone_size: few
cdr3_aa: CASSPTTGDLDTQYF
cdr3_nt: TGTGCCAGCTCACCAACGACAGGGGATTTAGATACGCAGTATTTT

v_call: TRBV12-3/TRBV12-4
j_call: TRBJ2-7
d_call: -
clone_size: many
cdr3_aa: CARLAWGLTDYEQYF
cdr3_nt: TGTGCCAGACTAGCGTGGGGGCTAACTGACTACGAGCAGTACTTC

v_call: TRBV20-1
j_call: TRBJ2-7
d_call: TRBD1
clone_size: -
cdr3_aa: CSARGQGASYEQYF
cdr3_nt: TGCAGTGCCCGAGGACAGGGAGCTTCCTACGAGCAGTACTTC

v_call: TRBV6-2/TRBV6-3
j_call: TRBJ2-2
d_call: -
clone_size: -
cdr3_aa: CASSYSRIVTGANFGELFF
cdr3_nt: TGTGCCAGCAGTTACTCGAGGATCGTGACAGGAGCGAACTTCGGGGAGCTGTTTTTT

v_call: TRBV12-3/TRBV12-4
j_call: TRBJ1-4
d_call: -
clone_size: many
cdr3_aa: CASSPAGGITNEKLFF
cdr3_nt: TGTGCCAGCAGCCCGGCGGGGGGGATTACTAATGAAAAACTGTTTTTT

v_call: TRBV7-9
j_call: TRBJ1-2
d_call: TRBD1
clone_size: -
cdr3_aa: CASSLAGTGGIYGYTF
cdr3_nt: TGTGCCAGCAGCTTAGCAGGGACAGGGGGCATCTATGGCTACACCTTC

v_call: TRBV7-2
j_call: TRBJ2-1
d_call: TRBD2
clone_size: many
cdr3_aa: CASSLARGTSVYNEQFF
cdr3_nt: TGTGCCAGCAGCTTAGCGAGGGGGACTAGCGTCTACAATGAGCAGTTCTTC

v_call: TRBV7-9
j_call: TRBJ1-2
d_call: -
clone_size: few
cdr3_aa: CASSLALGEGYTF
cdr3_nt: TGTGCCAGCAGCTTAGCGCTGGGGGAAGGCTACACCTTC

v_call: TRBV5-1
j_call: TRBJ1-2
d_call: -
clone_size: many
cdr3_aa: CASSYSGEPNYGYTF
cdr3_nt: TGCGCCAGCAGCTACTCGGGGGAACCTAACTATGGCTACACCTTC

v_call: TRBV13
j_call: TRBJ2-1
d_call: -
clone_size: many
cdr3_aa: CASSLGARAYNEQFF
cdr3_nt: TGTGCCAGCAGCTTAGGGGCAAGGGCCTACAATGAGCAGTTCTTC

v_call: TRBV6-1
j_call: TRBJ2-1
d_call: TRBD2
clone_size: -
cdr3_aa: CASGAGLAGNNEQFF
cdr3_nt: TGTGCCAGCGGGGCCGGACTAGCCGGGAACAATGAGCAGTTCTTC

v_call: TRBV19
j_call: TRBJ1-5
d_call: -
clone_size: -
cdr3_aa: CASSIEAALPQNF
cdr3_nt: TGTGCCAGTAGTATCGAGGCCGCTCTGCCCCAGAATTTT

v_call: TRBV12-5
j_call: TRBJ1-2
d_call: -
clone_size: few
cdr3_aa: CASGRQSGNGYTF
cdr3_nt: TGTGCTAGTGGTCGACAGTCCGGAAATGGCTACACCTTC

v_call: TRBV28
j_call: TRBJ1-5
d_call: TRBD1
clone_size: -
cdr3_aa: CASRGQGASSQHF
cdr3_nt: TGTGCCAGCAGGGGACAGGGGGCTTCGTCCCAGCATTTT

v_call: TRBV7-9
j_call: TRBJ2-6
d_call: -
clone_size: -
cdr3_aa: CASSLGGTFSGANVLTF
cdr3_nt: TGTGCCAGCAGCTTAGGCGGCACATTCTCTGGGGCCAACGTCCTGACTTTC

v_call: TRBV6-5
j_call: TRBJ2-2
d_call: TRBD1
clone_size: -
cdr3_aa: CASSYSTGPGELFF
cdr3_nt: TGTGCCAGCAGTTACTCGACAGGGCCCGGGGAGCTGTTTTTT

v_call: TRBV10-3
j_call: TRBJ1-2
d_call: TRBD1
clone_size: many
cdr3_aa: CAITQGARSGYTF
cdr3_nt: TGTGCCATCACGCAGGGGGCTAGGTCTGGCTACACCTTC

v_call: TRBV4-3
j_call: TRBJ2-3
d_call: TRBD2
clone_size: few
cdr3_aa: CASSELSGGPYTDTQYF
cdr3_nt: TGCGCCAGCAGCGAACTTAGCGGGGGGCCATACACAGATACGCAGTATTTT

v_call: TRBV2
j_call: TRBJ2-7
d_call: -
clone_size: many
cdr3_aa: CASVRDSYEQYF
cdr3_nt: TGTGCCAGCGTGCGGGACAGCTACGAGCAGTACTTC

v_call: TRBV27
j_call: TRBJ1-6
d_call: -
clone_size: few
cdr3_aa: CASSLSPTQLLGSPLHF
cdr3_nt: TGTGCCAGCAGTTTATCCCCGACTCAATTGCTAGGTTCACCCCTCCACTTT

v_call: TRBV6-2/TRBV6-3
j_call: TRBJ2-2
d_call: TRBD1
clone_size: many
cdr3_aa: CASRGQGANTGELFF
cdr3_nt: TGTGCCAGCAGGGGACAGGGGGCGAACACCGGGGAGCTGTTTTTT

v_call: TRBV7-9
j_call: TRBJ2-1
d_call: -
clone_size: few
cdr3_aa: CASSSGRDSINEQFF
cdr3_nt: TGTGCCAGCAGCTCTGGCCGGGACTCAATAAATGAGCAGTTCTTC

v_call: TRBV6-5
j_call: TRBJ2-5
d_call: -
clone_size: -
cdr3_aa: CASSYKYSDTWGTQYF
cdr3_nt: TGTGCCAGCAGTTACAAATACTCCGATACCTGGGGGACCCAGTACTTC

v_call: TRBV14
j_call: TRBJ2-3
d_call: -
clone_size: -
cdr3_aa: CASSQRFLDTQYF
cdr3_nt: TGTGCCAGCAGCCAAAGATTTTTAGATACGCAGTATTTT

v_call: TRBV10-3
j_call: TRBJ2-5
d_call: TRBD2
clone_size: few
cdr3_aa: CAISESVAGKFQETQYF
cdr3_nt: TGTGCCATCAGTGAGTCGGTAGCGGGGAAGTTTCAAGAGACCCAGTACTTC

v_call: TRBV5-5
j_call: TRBJ1-3
d_call: TRBD1
clone_size: many
cdr3_aa: CASSLRDRGGNTIYF
cdr3_nt: TGTGCCAGCAGCTTGAGGGACAGGGGCGGAAACACCATATATTTT

v_call: TRBV7-8
j_call: TRBJ2-6
d_call: -
clone_size: -
cdr3_aa: CASSITGSRSGANVLTF
cdr3_nt: TGTGCCAGCAGCATAACAGGGTCTAGGTCTGGGGCCAACGTCCTGACTTTC

v_call: TRBV20-1
j_call: TRBJ2-5
d_call: TRBD2
clone_size: many
cdr3_aa: CSAGQGGGQETQYF
cdr3_nt: TGCAGTGCCGGGCAGGGCGGGGGACAAGAGACCCAGTACTTC

v_call: TRBV20-1
j_call: TRBJ2-1
d_call: TRBD2
clone_size: many
cdr3_aa: CSAERLAGYNEQFF
cdr3_nt: TGCAGTGCTGAACGACTAGCGGGCTACAATGAGCAGTTCTTC

v_call: TRBV27
j_call: TRBJ1-1
d_call: -
clone_size: -
cdr3_aa: CASSPPGLRNTEAFF
cdr3_nt: TGTGCCAGCAGTCCACCGGGACTCAGGAACACTGAAGCTTTCTTT

v_call: TRBV5-5
j_call: TRBJ2-7
d_call: -
clone_size: -
cdr3_aa: CASRPGSRTYEQYF
cdr3_nt: TGTGCCAGTAGACCGGGGTCACGCACCTACGAGCAGTACTTC

v_call: TRBV7-6
j_call: TRBJ1-1
d_call: -
clone_size: -
cdr3_aa: CASSLQSNTEAFF
cdr3_nt: TGTGCCAGCAGCTTACAGTCGAACACTGAAGCTTTCTTT

v_call: TRBV5-1
j_call: TRBJ2-1
d_call: TRBD2
clone_size: many
cdr3_aa: CASSHSGGAIYNEQFF
cdr3_nt: TGCGCCAGCAGCCATAGCGGGGGGGCGATCTACAATGAGCAGTTCTTC

v_call: TRBV5-1
j_call: TRBJ2-3
d_call: TRBD2
clone_size: -
cdr3_aa: CASNLGGASGGLTDTQYF
cdr3_nt: TGCGCCAGCAACCTGGGAGGGGCTAGCGGGGGACTCACAGATACGCAGTATTTT

v_call: TRBV6-5
j_call: TRBJ2-2
d_call: TRBD2
clone_size: few
cdr3_aa: CASSYPGASGRNTGELFF
cdr3_nt: TGTGCCAGCAGTTACCCGGGAGCTAGCGGGAGGAACACCGGGGAGCTGTTTTTT

v_call: TRBV20-1
j_call: TRBJ1-6
d_call: -
clone_size: many
cdr3_aa: CSARPGPDSPLHF
cdr3_nt: TGCAGTGCGAGGCCGGGACCGGATTCACCCCTCCACTTT

v_call: TRBV30
j_call: TRBJ2-5
d_call: -
clone_size: many
cdr3_aa: CAWNPLGSQETQYF
cdr3_nt: TGTGCCTGGAACCCACTCGGCAGTCAAGAGACCCAGTACTTC

v_call: TRBV28
j_call: TRBJ1-5
d_call: -
clone_size: few
cdr3_aa: CASSLLGGQPQHF
cdr3_nt: TGTGCCAGCAGTTTACTGGGGGGTCAGCCCCAGCATTTT

v_call: TRBV7-8
j_call: TRBJ1-5
d_call: TRBD1
clone_size: -
cdr3_aa: CASSFFGQGPNQPQHF
cdr3_nt: TGTGCCAGCAGCTTTTTCGGACAGGGACCGAATCAGCCCCAGCATTTT

v_call: TRBV6-5
j_call: TRBJ2-3
d_call: -
clone_size: -
cdr3_aa: CASSYGTGPTQYF
cdr3_nt: TGTGCCAGCAGTTACGGAACAGGACCGACGCAGTATTTT